Described below is a single T cell receptor beta chain sequence and its context. Its specificity is unknown. This CDR3 spans 14 amino acids. From germline, CDR1 is SGHRS and CDR2 YFSETQ. The junction had 3 bases not matched to a gene; V was cut back by 3 bases and J by 7 bases. TCRdb keeps only in-frame clones here, not all; method: immunoSEQ multiplex PCR. Seen here are fewer than 90,000 clones, roughly 83% observed once, and the top ten hold 12%. These data originate in a study of cytomegalovirus exposure and HLA in healthy donors. Study-level information: The same platform as the approximately 640 first-cohort repertoires was used for the 130 or so validation repertoires, a later analysis reported. Points from the study as a whole: The study labeled 164 TCR beta chains cytomegalovirus-associated.

A roughly 120-subject validation cohort, separate from the roughly 670-subject first cohort, supplied the donors. The TCR was taken from a woman between 18 and 30 years old in good health and CMV-seropositive. This chain connects TRBV5-1 to TRBJ1-4; 10 bases align to TRBD1. Sequencing was done on a sample of PBMCs. The CDR3 nucleotides are TGCGCCAGCAGCTCGACAGGGGGCGGTGAAAAACTGTTTTTT. It is translated as CASSSTGGGEKLFF.